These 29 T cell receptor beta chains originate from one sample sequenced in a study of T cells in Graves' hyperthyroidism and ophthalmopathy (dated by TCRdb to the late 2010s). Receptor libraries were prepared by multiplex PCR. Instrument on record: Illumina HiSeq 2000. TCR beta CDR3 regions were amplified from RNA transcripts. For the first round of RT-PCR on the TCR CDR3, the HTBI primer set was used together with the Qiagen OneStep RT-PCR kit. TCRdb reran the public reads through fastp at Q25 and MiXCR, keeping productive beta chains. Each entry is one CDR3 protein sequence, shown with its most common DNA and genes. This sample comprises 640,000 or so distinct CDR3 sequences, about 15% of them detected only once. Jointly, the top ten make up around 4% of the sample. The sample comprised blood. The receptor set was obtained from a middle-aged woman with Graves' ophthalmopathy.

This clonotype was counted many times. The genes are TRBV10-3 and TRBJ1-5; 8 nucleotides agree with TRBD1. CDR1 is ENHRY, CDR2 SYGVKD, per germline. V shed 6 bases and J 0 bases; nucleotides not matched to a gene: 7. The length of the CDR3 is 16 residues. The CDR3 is CAISRDRRNSNQPQHF. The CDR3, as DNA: TGTGCCATCAGCCGGGACAGGCGGAATAGCAATCAGCCCCAGCATTTT.

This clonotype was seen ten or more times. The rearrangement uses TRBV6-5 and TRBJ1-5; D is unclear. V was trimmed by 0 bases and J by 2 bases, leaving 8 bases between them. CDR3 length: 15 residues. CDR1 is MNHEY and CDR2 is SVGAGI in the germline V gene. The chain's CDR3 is CASSYSNQGNQPQHF. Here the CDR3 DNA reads TGTGCCAGCAGTTACTCGAACCAGGGCAATCAGCCCCAGCATTTT.

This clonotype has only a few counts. The CDR3 protein is CASSLWSGQGLSGANVLTF. The CDR3 nucleotides read TGTGCCAGCAGTTTATGGTCCGGACAGGGCCTCTCTGGGGCCAACGTCCTGACTTTC. The gene calls are TRBV28 and TRBJ2-6; TRBD1 aligns across 8 bases. CDR3 size: 19 residues. The germline CDR1 and CDR2 sequences are MDHEN and SYDVKM. The trim removed 0 bases at V and 0 bases at J, leaving 7 bases unmatched.

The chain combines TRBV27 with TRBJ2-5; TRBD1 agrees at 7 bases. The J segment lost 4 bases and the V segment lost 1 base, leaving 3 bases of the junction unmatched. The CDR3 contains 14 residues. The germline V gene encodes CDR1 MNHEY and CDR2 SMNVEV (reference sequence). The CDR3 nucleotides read TGTGCCAGCAGTTTATGGGGACAGAGAGAGACCCAGTACTTC. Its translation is CASSLWGQRETQYF.

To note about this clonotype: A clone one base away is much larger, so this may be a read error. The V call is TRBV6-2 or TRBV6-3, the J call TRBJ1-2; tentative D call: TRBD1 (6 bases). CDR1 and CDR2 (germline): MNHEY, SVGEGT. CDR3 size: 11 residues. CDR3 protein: CASGQPYDYTF. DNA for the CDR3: TGTGCCAGCGGACAGCCCTATGACTACACCTTC.

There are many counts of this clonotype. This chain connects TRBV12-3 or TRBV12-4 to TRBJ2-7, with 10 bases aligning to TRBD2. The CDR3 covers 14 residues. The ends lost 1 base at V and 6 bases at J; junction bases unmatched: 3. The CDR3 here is CASSLGGLALEQYF. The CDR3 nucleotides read TGTGCCAGCAGTTTAGGGGGACTAGCGCTCGAGCAGTACTTC.

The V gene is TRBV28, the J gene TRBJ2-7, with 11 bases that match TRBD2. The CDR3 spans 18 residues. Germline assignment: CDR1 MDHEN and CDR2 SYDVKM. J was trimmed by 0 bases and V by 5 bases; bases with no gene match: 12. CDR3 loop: CASSLLAGGPAVSYEQYF. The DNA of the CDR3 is TGTGCCAGCAGTCTTCTAGCGGGAGGCCCTGCCGTCTCCTACGAGCAGTACTTC.

The CDR3 DNA reads TGTGCCAGCAGTTACTTTACAGGGGGACTTTCCTACGAGCAGTACTTC. Residues: CASSYFTGGLSYEQYF. The chain carries TRBV6-5 and TRBJ2-7; TRBD1 matches 8 bases. J was trimmed by 1 base and V by 1 base; bases with no gene match: 6. The CDR3 runs to 16 residues. Germline V CDR1 and CDR2: MNHEY, SVGAGI.

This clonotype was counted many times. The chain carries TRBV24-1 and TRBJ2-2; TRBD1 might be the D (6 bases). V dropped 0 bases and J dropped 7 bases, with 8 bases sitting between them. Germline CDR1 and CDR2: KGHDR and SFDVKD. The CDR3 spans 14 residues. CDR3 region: CATSDLDRFGELFF. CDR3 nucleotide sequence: TGTGCCACCAGTGATTTGGACAGGTTCGGGGAGCTGTTTTTT.

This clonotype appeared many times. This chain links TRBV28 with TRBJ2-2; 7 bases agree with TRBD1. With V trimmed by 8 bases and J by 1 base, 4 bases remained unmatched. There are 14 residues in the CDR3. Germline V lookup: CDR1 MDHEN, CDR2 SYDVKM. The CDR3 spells CASEGQLNTGELFF. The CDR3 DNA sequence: TGTGCCAGCGAGGGACAGTTGAACACCGGGGAGCTGTTTTTT. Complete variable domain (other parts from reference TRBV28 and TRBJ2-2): DVKVTQSSRYLVKRTGEKVFLECVQDMDHENMFWYRQDPGLGLRLIYFSYDVKMKEKGDIPEGYSVSREKKERFSLILESASTNQTSMYLCASEGQLNTGELFFGEGSRLTVL.

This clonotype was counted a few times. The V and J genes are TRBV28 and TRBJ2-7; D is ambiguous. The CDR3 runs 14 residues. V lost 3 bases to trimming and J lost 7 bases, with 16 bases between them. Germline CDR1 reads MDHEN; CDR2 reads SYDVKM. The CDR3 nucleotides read TGTGCCAGCAGTTTTAATTGGCAGCTGGGAGAGCAGTACTTC. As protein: CASSFNWQLGEQYF.

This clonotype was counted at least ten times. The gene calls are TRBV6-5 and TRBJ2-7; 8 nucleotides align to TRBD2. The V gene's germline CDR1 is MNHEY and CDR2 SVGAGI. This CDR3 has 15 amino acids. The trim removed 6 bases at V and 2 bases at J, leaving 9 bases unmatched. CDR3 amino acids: CASRVRLAGTYEQYF. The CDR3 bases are TGTGCCAGCAGAGTTCGTCTAGCGGGTACCTACGAGCAGTACTTC.

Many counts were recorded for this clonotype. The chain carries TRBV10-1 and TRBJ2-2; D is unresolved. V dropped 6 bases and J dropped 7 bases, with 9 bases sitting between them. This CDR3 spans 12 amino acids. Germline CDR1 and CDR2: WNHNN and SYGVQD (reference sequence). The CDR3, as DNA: TGCGCCAGCAGAGGTTCAGGCGGGGAGCTGTTTTTT. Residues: CASRGSGGELFF.

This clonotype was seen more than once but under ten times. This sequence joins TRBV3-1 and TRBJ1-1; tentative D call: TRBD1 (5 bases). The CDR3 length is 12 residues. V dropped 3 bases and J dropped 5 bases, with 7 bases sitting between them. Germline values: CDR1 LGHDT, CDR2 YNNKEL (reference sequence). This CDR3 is CASSQGETEAFF. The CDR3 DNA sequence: TGTGCCAGCAGCCAGGGGGAGACTGAAGCTTTCTTT.

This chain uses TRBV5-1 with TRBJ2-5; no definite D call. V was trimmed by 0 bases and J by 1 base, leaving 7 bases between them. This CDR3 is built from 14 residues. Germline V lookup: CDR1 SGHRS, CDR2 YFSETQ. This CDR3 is CASSLAESQETQYF. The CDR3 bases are TGCGCCAGCAGCTTGGCGGAGTCCCAAGAGACCCAGTACTTC.

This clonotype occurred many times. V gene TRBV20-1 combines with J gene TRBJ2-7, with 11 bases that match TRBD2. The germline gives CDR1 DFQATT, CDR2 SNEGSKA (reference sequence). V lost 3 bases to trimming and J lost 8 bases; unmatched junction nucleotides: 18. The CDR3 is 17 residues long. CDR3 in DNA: TGCAGTGCTAGCCCGGGACTAGCGGACATTATCCTCGGGAAGCAGTACTTC. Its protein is CSASPGLADIILGKQYF.

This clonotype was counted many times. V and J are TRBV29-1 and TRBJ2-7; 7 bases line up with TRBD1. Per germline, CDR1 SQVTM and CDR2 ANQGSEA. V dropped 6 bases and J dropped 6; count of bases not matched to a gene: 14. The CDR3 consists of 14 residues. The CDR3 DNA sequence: TGCAGCGTAACCACAGGGGTGGCTTTCTCCGAGCAGTACTTC. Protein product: CSVTTGVAFSEQYF.

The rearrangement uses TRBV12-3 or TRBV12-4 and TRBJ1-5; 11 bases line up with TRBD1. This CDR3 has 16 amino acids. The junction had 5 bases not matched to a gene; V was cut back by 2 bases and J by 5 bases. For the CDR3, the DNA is TGTGCCAGCAGTTTACGGACAGGGGGCTTATATCAGCCCCAGCATTTT. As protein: CASSLRTGGLYQPQHF.

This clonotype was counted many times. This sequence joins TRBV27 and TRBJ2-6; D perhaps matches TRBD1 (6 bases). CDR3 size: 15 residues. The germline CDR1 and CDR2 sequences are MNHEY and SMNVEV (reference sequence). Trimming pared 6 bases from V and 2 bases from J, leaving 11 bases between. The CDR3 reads CASRLQGTGANVLTF. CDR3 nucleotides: TGTGCCAGCAGGCTACAGGGCACTGGGGCCAACGTCCTGACTTTC. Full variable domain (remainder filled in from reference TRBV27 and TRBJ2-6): EAQVTQNPRYLITVTGKKLTVTCSQNMNHEYMSWYRQDPGLGLRQIYYSMNVEVTDKGDVPEGYKVSRKEKRNFPLILESPSPNQTSLYFCASRLQGTGANVLTFGAGSRLTVL.

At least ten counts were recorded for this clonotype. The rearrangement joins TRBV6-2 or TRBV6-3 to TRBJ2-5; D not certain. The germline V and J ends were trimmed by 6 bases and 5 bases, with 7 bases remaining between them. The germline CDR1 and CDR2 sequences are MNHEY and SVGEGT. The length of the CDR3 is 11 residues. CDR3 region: CASRTTETQYF. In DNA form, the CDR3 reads TGTGCCAGCAGAACGACGGAGACCCAGTACTTC.

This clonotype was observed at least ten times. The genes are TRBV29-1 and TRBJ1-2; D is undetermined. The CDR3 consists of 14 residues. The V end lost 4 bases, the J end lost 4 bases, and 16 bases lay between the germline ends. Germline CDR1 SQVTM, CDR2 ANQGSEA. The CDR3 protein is CSVATALSRYGYTF. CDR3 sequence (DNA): TGCAGCGTTGCCACAGCTCTTAGCCGCTATGGCTACACCTTC. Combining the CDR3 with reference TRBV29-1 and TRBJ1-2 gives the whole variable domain SAVISQKPSRDICQRGTSLTIQCQVDSQVTMMFWYRQQPGQSLTLIATANQGSEATYESGFVIDKFPISRPNLTFSTLTVSNMSPEDSSIYLCSVATALSRYGYTFGSGTRLTVV.

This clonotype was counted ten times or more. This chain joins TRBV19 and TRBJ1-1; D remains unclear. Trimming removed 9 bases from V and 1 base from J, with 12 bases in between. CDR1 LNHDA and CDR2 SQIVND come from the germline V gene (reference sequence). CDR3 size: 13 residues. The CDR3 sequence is CASAGPTNTEAFF. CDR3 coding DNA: TGTGCCAGCGCGGGCCCGACGAACACTGAAGCTTTCTTT.

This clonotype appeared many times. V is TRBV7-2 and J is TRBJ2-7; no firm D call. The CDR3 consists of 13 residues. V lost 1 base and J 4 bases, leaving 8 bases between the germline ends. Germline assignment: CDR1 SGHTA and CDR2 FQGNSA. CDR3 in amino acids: CASSLEKVYEQYF. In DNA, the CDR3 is TGTGCCAGCAGCTTAGAAAAGGTTTACGAGCAGTACTTC. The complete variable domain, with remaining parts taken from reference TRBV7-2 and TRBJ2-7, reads GAGVSQSPSNKVTEKGKDVELRCDPISGHTALYWYRQSLGQGLEFLIYFQGNSAPDKSGLPSDRFSAERTGGSVSTLTIQRTQQEDSAVYLCASSLEKVYEQYFGPGTRLTVT.

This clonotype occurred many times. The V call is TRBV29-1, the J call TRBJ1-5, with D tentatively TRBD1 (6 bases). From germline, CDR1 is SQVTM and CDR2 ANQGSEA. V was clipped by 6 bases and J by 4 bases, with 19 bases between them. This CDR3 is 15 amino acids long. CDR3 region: CSVSLLTGGNQPQHF. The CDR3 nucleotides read TGCAGCGTGTCCCTATTGACAGGCGGGAATCAGCCCCAGCATTTT.

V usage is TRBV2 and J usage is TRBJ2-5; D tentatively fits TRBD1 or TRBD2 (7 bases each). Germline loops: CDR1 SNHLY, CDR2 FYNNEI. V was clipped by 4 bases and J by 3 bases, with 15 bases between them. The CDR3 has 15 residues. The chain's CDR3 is CASSGYRGGEETQYF. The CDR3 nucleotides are TGTGCCAGCAGTGGTTACAGGGGAGGGGAAGAGACCCAGTACTTC.

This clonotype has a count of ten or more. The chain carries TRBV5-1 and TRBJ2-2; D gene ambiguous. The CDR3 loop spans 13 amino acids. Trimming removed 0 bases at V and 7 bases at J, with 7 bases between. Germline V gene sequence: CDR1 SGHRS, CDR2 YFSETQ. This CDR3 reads CASSLDANGELFF. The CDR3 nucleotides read TGCGCCAGCAGCTTGGACGCGAACGGGGAGCTGTTTTTT. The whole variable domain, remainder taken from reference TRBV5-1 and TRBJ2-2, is KAGVTQTPRYLIKTRGQQVTLSCSPISGHRSVSWYQQTPGQGLQFLFEYFSETQRNKGNFPGRFSGRQFSNSRSEMNVSTLELGDSALYLCASSLDANGELFFGEGSRLTVL.

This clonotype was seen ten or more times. CDR3 loop: CSARDGGGYGYTF. The DNA for the CDR3 is TGCAGTGCTAGAGATGGAGGGGGCTATGGCTACACCTTC. This sequence joins TRBV20-1 and TRBJ1-2; the D gene is possibly TRBD1 (6 bases). This CDR3 is built from 13 residues. Deletions cut 0 bases from V and 4 bases from J, with 9 bases between. Germline assignment: CDR1 DFQATT and CDR2 SNEGSKA (reference sequence).

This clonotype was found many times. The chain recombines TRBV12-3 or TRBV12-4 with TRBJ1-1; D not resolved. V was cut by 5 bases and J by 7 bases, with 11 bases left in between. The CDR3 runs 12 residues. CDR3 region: CASSEGWNEAFF. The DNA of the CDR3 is TGTGCCAGCAGTGAAGGGTGGAATGAAGCTTTCTTT.

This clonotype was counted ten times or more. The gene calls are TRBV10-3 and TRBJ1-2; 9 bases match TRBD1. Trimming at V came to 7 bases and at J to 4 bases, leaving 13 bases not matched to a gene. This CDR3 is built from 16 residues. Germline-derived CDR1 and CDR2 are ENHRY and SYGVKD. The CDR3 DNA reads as TGTGCCATCACCGAGGCCCCGGGACAGGGCCCCTATGGCTACACCTTC. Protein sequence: CAITEAPGQGPYGYTF.